This section outlines one T cell receptor beta chain sequence together with its context. Its binding antigen is unknown. Base qualities are not recorded, but no much larger clone differs from it by a single base. Using the deep immunoSEQ assay, TCR CDR3 regions were amplified from genomic DNA by multiplex PCR. Extracted genomic DNA from each cell subset was distributed evenly across all wells of several immunoSEQ 96-well plates, and each plate was treated as a replicate. For sorted subsets, roughly 0.2 ug genomic DNA, equal to 30,000 to 35,000 T cell genomes, was loaded into each replicate PCR. Purified libraries were quantified with a Qubit 3.0 fluorometer, sized on a Bioanalyzer 2100, and re-quantified with the KAPA Library Quantification kit. A separate single-read 150-cycle Illumina NextSeq 550 flow cell was used to sequence each immunoSEQ 96-well plate. The paper's processing steps were these. The immunoSEQ output contained only junctional sequences without quality scores, so filtering could not match that applied to full-length reads. To assign V/J genes and CDR3, sequences were annotated using PyIR, a Python wrapper for IgBLAST v1.9, with IMGT germline references. Reads were filtered out if the reads had weak V/J assignments (E-value above 1e-6), no CDR3, stop codons, out-of-frame junctions, or ambiguous translated residues. V3J clonotypes were defined as sequences sharing the same inferred V gene, J gene, and CDR3 amino acid sequence. The percentage overlap between two repertoires was calculated by dividing the number of shared unique clonotypes by the size of the smaller repertoire. Three approaches were used to assess repertoire richness: RTK rarefaction, the Chao1 estimator, and Recon v2.1 estimates of unobserved clonotypes. Generation probabilities were computed with OLGA for all TCRbeta clonotypes obtained by the gDNA method from a handful of donors. As stored in TCRdb, this immuneACCESS dataset retains in-frame rearrangements with V and J assigned. A fraction of the clones does not appear; measured against another copy, unresolved V genes explain less than half of the discrepancy, and the remainder lacks a known reason. V, J and clone size derive from that table, while D and trimming were established from the DNA sequence. This sample comprises around 1.6 million clones, approximately 98% of them detected only once. The top ten constitute approximately 0.44% of the sample.

These data are taken from a study of shared clonotypes between healthy human individuals (TCRdb year 2020). Notes on the research overall: The cohort included three men and two women between 18 and 49 years of age. The study deeply sequenced blood TCR repertoires of five healthy adults to estimate repertoire size and the extent of clonotype sharing between individuals. Leukapheresis yielded between about 0.85 and 10 billion PBMCs per donor. For each donor, CD4 naive and CD4 memory were each given three plates, CD8 naive was given two plates, and CD8 memory was given one plate. To increase sequencing depth and limit assay-specific biases, different laboratories used diverse techniques to prepare libraries and sequence TCR repertoires.

Donors were healthy HIV-negative adults with no recently reported acute infections or vaccinations. Every donor was a Caucasian adult residing in Nashville, Tennessee, USA. CD4+ T cells were enriched by magnetic negative selection; naive cells were then positively selected on CD45RA, and the negative fraction formed the memory subset. Blood was collected by leukapheresis, and PBMCs were isolated by Ficoll-Histopaque density gradient centrifugation and then cryopreserved in liquid nitrogen vapor phase. Analytical flow cytometry was used to check the purity and quantity of each magnetically sorted T cell population. Each sorted fraction had its genomic DNA isolated and then quantified by UV absorbance on a Nanodrop 2000c. The CDR3 spans 14 residues, from the cysteine through the phenylalanine. Left in the record is the CDR3 DNA by itself, 42 bases read in frame from the first base. The germline V gene sets CDR1 to ENHRY and CDR2 to SYGVKD. Germline trimming: 6 bases from V, 5 bases from J; junction bases outside gene matches: 6.

The paper as a whole reports these results and caveats: Sharing across several donors was observed for around 4.8% of naive CD4, over 3% of naive CD8, about 2.3% of memory CD4, and around 0.42% of memory CD8 clonotypes. Rarefaction of sorted-subset datasets indicated incomplete sequencing despite the large sequencing depth. Compared with non-shared clonotypes, clonotypes shared by all four sorted-subset donors had higher generation probabilities. Because the study included only a small number of donors, the genetic and exposure-history diversity represented was limited. Sampling was limited to blood, and TCR repertoires in tissue likely differ from TCR repertoires in blood. Pairwise subsampling led to the expectation that sequencing depth would affect the degree of clonotype sharing among donors. Naive subsets generally had larger estimated clonotype richness than memory subsets did.

Sequences were obtained from naive CD4+ T cells sorted from blood. The sample's cell subset or site label, in plain terms: CD45RA+ positively selected. The sequence was collected from a young man in good health. The chain is made from TRBV10-3 and TRBJ2-5, with TRBD1 matching 10 junction bases. The nucleotide sequence is TGTGCCATCAGCGGGGACAGGGGAGGGGAGACCCAGTACTTC. Its translation is CAISGDRGGETQYF.